The clone carrying this TCR beta chain was detected only a few times. Its target is unknown. The source of the sample is a study of cytomegalovirus exposure and HLA in healthy donors. Findings of the study overall: Reported performance of the classifier showed diagnosis of cytomegalovirus status with high specificity and sensitivity. The productive fraction for most TCR beta V segments was about 90% or about 30% in an earlier analysis.

From germline, CDR1 is MDHEN and CDR2 SYDVKM. V was trimmed by 5 bases and J by 2 bases, leaving 13 bases between them. CDR3 length: 15 residues. The study ran its PCR with 60 Vbeta and 13 Jbeta primers. The method was immunoSEQ multiplex PCR; TCRdb's version includes in-frame clones alone and lacks a portion of them. The table records fewer than 200,000 clones, 75% to 80% of them present only once. Input material: PBMCs. J is TRBJ1-5 and V is TRBV28; D unclear. This TCR came from a woman between 50 and 59 years old in good health and CMV-seropositive. CDR3 loop: CASSPQMGGNQPQHF. CDR3 nucleotides: TGTGCCAGCAGTCCTCAGATGGGAGGCAATCAGCCCCAGCATTTT.